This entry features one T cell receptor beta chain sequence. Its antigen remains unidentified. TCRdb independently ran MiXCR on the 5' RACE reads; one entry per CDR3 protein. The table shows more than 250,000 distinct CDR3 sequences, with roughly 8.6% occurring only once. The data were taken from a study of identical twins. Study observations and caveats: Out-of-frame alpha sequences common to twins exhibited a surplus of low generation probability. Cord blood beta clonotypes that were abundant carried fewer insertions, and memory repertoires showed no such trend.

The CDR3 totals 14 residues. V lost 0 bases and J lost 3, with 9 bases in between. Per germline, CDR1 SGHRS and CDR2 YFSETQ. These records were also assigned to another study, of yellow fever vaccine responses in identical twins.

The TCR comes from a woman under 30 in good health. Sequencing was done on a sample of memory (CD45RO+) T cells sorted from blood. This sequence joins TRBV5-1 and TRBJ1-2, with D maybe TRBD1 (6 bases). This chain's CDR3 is CASSLVGADYGYTF. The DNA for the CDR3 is TGCGCCAGCAGCTTGGTGGGGGCTGACTATGGCTACACCTTC.